Below are 19 T cell receptor beta chains sequenced from a single sample in a study of identical twins. TCRdb re-derived calls from the 5' RACE reads in MiXCR, one entry per CDR3 protein. The sample holds hundreds of thousands of distinct CDR3 sequences, approximately 8% seen once. This sample also appeared in a second study, on yellow fever vaccine responses in identical twins.

The sample comprised memory (CD45RO+) T cells sorted from blood. Every receptor here comes from a woman between 18 and 29 years old in good health.

The table lists this clonotype with a few counts. The chain has TRBV12-3 or TRBV12-4 and TRBJ2-5; 7 positions agree with TRBD1. V lost 2 bases, J lost 1 base, and 4 bases stayed unmatched. The CDR3 contains 15 residues. This chain's CDR3 is CASSLSRGSQETQYF. DNA of the CDR3: TGTGCCAGCAGTTTATCCAGGGGGAGCCAAGAGACCCAGTACTTC.

The chain has TRBV6-2 or TRBV6-3 and TRBJ2-1; the D gene is possibly TRBD1 (6 bases). V gave up 7 bases and J gave up 4 bases, with 14 bases separating them. The CDR3 covers 14 residues. Germline CDR1 reads MNHEY; CDR2 reads SVGEGT. This chain's CDR3 is CASIKQGTYNEQFF. In nucleotides, the CDR3 is TGTGCCAGCATTAAGCAGGGGACGTACAATGAGCAGTTCTTC.

The V call is TRBV6-1, the J call TRBJ2-3; perhaps TRBD2 as D (6 bases). Deletions cut 0 bases from V and 1 base from J, with 11 bases between. The CDR3 totals 16 residues. Germline V lookup: CDR1 MNHNS, CDR2 SASEGT. The CDR3 bases are TGTGCCAGCAGTGAAGCGCTCGCTAGCGGCACAGATACGCAGTATTTT. Translated: CASSEALASGTDTQYF.

This clonotype has more than one count but fewer than ten. This rearrangement joins TRBV12-3 or TRBV12-4 to TRBJ2-7; 7 bases line up with TRBD2. The CDR3 contains 15 residues. Germline trimming cut 6 bases from V and 5 bases from J; bases unmatched to any gene: 13. The CDR3 loop is CASSPLGLGADEQYF. CDR3 in DNA: TGTGCCAGCAGCCCGCTCGGACTAGGGGCCGACGAGCAGTACTTC.

This clonotype appeared many times. The J gene is TRBJ2-3, the V gene TRBV10-3; 12 bases agree with TRBD2. This CDR3 is built from 16 residues. Germline CDR1 and CDR2: ENHRY and SYGVKD. J was trimmed by 0 bases and V by 6 bases; bases with no gene match: 4. The CDR3 DNA follows: TGTGCCATCAGGAGGACTAGCGGGACTAGCACAGATACGCAGTATTTT. It yields the protein CAIRRTSGTSTDTQYF.

This clonotype has at least ten counts. This chain joins TRBV20-1 and TRBJ1-5; the match to TRBD1 covers 8 bases. The germline gives CDR1 DFQATT, CDR2 SNEGSKA (reference sequence). V dropped 2 bases and J dropped 1; count of bases not matched to a gene: 10. This CDR3 contains 17 residues. The CDR3 DNA follows: TGCAGTGCTAGAAGAAGTAGGACAGGGACGAGCAATCAGCCCCAGCATTTT. It is translated as CSARRSRTGTSNQPQHF.

This clonotype was detected only a few times. The genes are TRBV27 and TRBJ2-1, with 8 bases that match TRBD2. V lost 3 bases to trimming and J lost 9 bases; unmatched junction nucleotides: 22. The CDR3 spans 19 residues. Germline CDR1 MNHEY, CDR2 SMNVEV (reference sequence). CDR3 in DNA: TGTGCCAGCAGTTTGGCCCCAAAAGGCCTGACGACTAGCGAGGGTGAGCAGTTCTTC. Amino acid sequence: CASSLAPKGLTTSEGEQFF.

This clonotype was seen many times. This chain connects TRBV5-1 to TRBJ2-7; TRBD1 might be the D (5 bases). V was cut by 8 bases and J by 7 bases, with 16 bases left in between. This CDR3 region has 12 residues. Per the germline V gene, CDR1 is SGHRS and CDR2 is YFSETQ. The CDR3 DNA reads as TGCGCCAGAACTGGTCCAGGGTATGAGCAGTACGTC. Amino acid sequence: CARTGPGYEQYV.

The chain uses TRBV20-1 and TRBJ1-3, with TRBD1 matching 7 bases. This CDR3 contains 15 residues. The J segment lost 4 bases and the V segment lost 2 bases, leaving 8 bases of the junction unmatched. Germline V gene sequence: CDR1 DFQATT, CDR2 SNEGSKA (reference sequence). In nucleotides, the CDR3 is TGCAGTGCTAGACTCCTCGGACAGGCAGGAAACACCATATATTTT. Its protein is CSARLLGQAGNTIYF.

In this sample, this clonotype turned up many times. The chain couples TRBV29-1 to TRBJ1-1, with 7 bases matching TRBD1. This CDR3 is 14 amino acids long. Germline values: CDR1 SQVTM, CDR2 ANQGSEA. The trim removed 4 bases at V and 10 bases at J, leaving 15 bases unmatched. In nucleotides, the CDR3 is TGCAGCGTTGGGAAGTCGACAGGGTGGGGAAGAGCTTTCTTT. Protein product: CSVGKSTGWGRAFF.

The V call is TRBV20-1, the J call TRBJ1-5; D ambiguous. The CDR3 contains 16 residues. The V end was cut by 0 bases, the J end by 3 bases, with 15 bases between. CDR1 DFQATT and CDR2 SNEGSKA come from the germline V gene (reference sequence). The DNA for the CDR3 is TGCAGTGCTAGAGATCTTCCGGCAGGCCACAATCAGCCCCAGCATTTT. It specifies CSARDLPAGHNQPQHF.

There are many counts of this clonotype. This rearrangement joins TRBV12-3 or TRBV12-4 to TRBJ2-2; unclear D gene. This CDR3 comprises 14 residues. V was clipped by 1 base and J by 4 bases, with 7 bases between them. The CDR3 DNA follows: TGTGCCAGCAGTTTAGGGACGGCCACCGGGGAGCTGTTTTTT. Amino acids: CASSLGTATGELFF.

This clonotype was seen ten or more times. This chain joins TRBV25-1 and TRBJ2-2, with D perhaps matching TRBD2 (6 bases). V lost 6 bases to trimming and J lost 5 bases, with 10 bases between them. Per germline, CDR1 MGHDK and CDR2 SYGVNS. The CDR3 runs to 13 residues. CDR3 sequence: CASREGWTGELFF. The CDR3, as DNA: TGTGCCAGCAGGGAGGGGTGGACCGGGGAGCTGTTTTTT.

The table lists this clonotype with many counts. The rearrangement joins TRBV28 to TRBJ1-1, with 10 bases lining up with TRBD1. The CDR3 contains 14 residues. V dropped 5 bases and J dropped 2; count of bases not matched to a gene: 2. CDR1 is MDHEN and CDR2 is SYDVKM in the germline V gene. CDR3 in DNA: TGTGCCAGCAGTCCGACAGGGGGCAACACTGAAGCTTTCTTT. Translated, it gives CASSPTGGNTEAFF.

This clonotype has only a few counts. V usage is TRBV13 and J usage is TRBJ2-4, with D tentatively TRBD2 (6 bases). Deletions cut 4 bases from V and 5 bases from J, with 12 bases between. CDR1 and CDR2 (germline): PRHDT, FYEKMQ (reference sequence). The CDR3 has 14 residues. CDR3 nucleotide sequence: TGTGCCAGCAGCTCGTTGGGGGGTCAAAACATTCAGTACTTC. Its translation is CASSSLGGQNIQYF.

This clonotype was recorded many times. The chain employs TRBV7-2 and TRBJ1-5, with D perhaps TRBD1 (6 bases). This CDR3 contains 15 residues. Trimming took off 1 base at V and 6 bases at J, with 13 bases between the two ends. In germline, CDR1 is SGHTA, CDR2 FQGNSA. CDR3 bases: TGTGCCAGCAGCTTAGGAGGGGGGGCTAGTCAGCCCCAGCATTTT. It yields the protein CASSLGGGASQPQHF.

This clonotype was detected ten times or more. CDR3 protein: CASSFNRDNEQFF. In DNA form, the CDR3 reads TGTGCCAGCAGCTTCAACCGGGACAATGAGCAGTTCTTC. The chain recombines TRBV7-2 with TRBJ2-1; D ambiguous. V gave up 3 bases and J gave up 5 bases, with 8 bases separating them. The CDR3 loop spans 13 amino acids. Germline assignment: CDR1 SGHTA and CDR2 FQGNSA.

This clonotype was counted many times. J is TRBJ1-5 and V is TRBV5-1, with TRBD1 identical over 7 bases. Germline V gene lookup returns CDR1 SGHRS and CDR2 YFSETQ. The CDR3 is 14 amino acids. Germline trimming cut 4 bases from V and 6 bases from J; bases unmatched to any gene: 7. The CDR3 sequence is CASSPTGFSQPQHF. Here the CDR3 DNA reads TGCGCCAGCAGCCCGACAGGGTTTAGTCAGCCCCAGCATTTT.

This clonotype occurred many times. The V call is TRBV2, the J call TRBJ2-1, with D perhaps TRBD1 (5 bases). Looked up from germline, CDR1 is SNHLY and CDR2 is FYNNEI. The CDR3 contains 14 residues. Trimming took off 7 bases at V and 2 bases at J, with 12 bases between the two ends. DNA for the CDR3: TGTGCCAGCACAGACAGAAGTGCCTACAATGAGCAGTTCTTC. Protein: CASTDRSAYNEQFF.